Below are 9 T cell receptor beta chains sequenced from a single sample in a study of shared clonotypes between healthy human individuals. Sequencing used immunoSEQ multiplex PCR; TCRdb keeps in-frame clones, though not all of them. The data contain 650,000 to 800,000 clones, roughly two thirds of them seen just once; the ten biggest clones take up around 1.7%. The sequenced material came from memory CD4+ T cells sorted from blood. Subset meaning: CD45RA-negative fraction. The receptors here all came from a woman aged 25 to 39 in good health.

This clone appeared once. The chain uses TRBV28 and TRBJ2-7; 11 bases line up with TRBD2. CDR1 and CDR2 (germline): MDHEN, SYDVKM. The CDR3 has 16 amino acids. The J segment lost 5 bases and the V segment lost 6 bases, leaving 12 bases of the junction unmatched. CDR3 loop: CASRSPPSGRLNEQYF. DNA of the CDR3: TGTGCCAGCAGAAGTCCCCCTAGCGGGAGGTTGAACGAGCAGTACTTC.

The chain carries TRBV29-1 and TRBJ1-1, with TRBD1 matching 8 bases. This CDR3 is 14 amino acids long. Germline assignment: CDR1 SQVTM and CDR2 ANQGSEA. The J segment lost 4 bases and the V segment lost 6 bases, leaving 10 bases of the junction unmatched. This CDR3 is CSVETGASVTEAFF. CDR3 coding DNA: TGCAGCGTCGAGACAGGGGCGAGCGTCACTGAAGCTTTCTTT.

This chain uses TRBV27 with TRBJ2-5; D unresolved. The CDR3 has 13 residues. The V and J ends lost 1 base and 4 bases respectively, with 7 bases between them. CDR1 and CDR2 (germline): MNHEY, SMNVEV (reference sequence). CDR3 loop: CASSLYGAETQYF. The CDR3 bases are TGTGCCAGCAGTTTATACGGCGCAGAGACCCAGTACTTC.

This clone has just one count. V gene TRBV6-5 combines with J gene TRBJ1-4, with 7 bases matching TRBD1. V was pared by 6 bases and J by 7 bases, with 5 bases of the junction left unmatched. Germline CDR1 MNHEY, CDR2 SVGAGI. The CDR3 runs to 13 residues. CDR3 region: CASRAGGSEKLFF. The CDR3 DNA follows: TGTGCCAGCAGGGCAGGGGGAAGTGAAAAACTGTTTTTT.

The gene calls are TRBV7-9 and TRBJ2-7; 10 positions agree with TRBD1. The CDR3 covers 14 residues. Germline V gives CDR1 SEHNR, CDR2 FQNEAQ (reference sequence). Trimming removed 3 bases from V and 6 bases from J; junction bases left unmatched: 5. The CDR3 DNA reads as TGTGCCAGCAGCTTTGGACAGGGGGTTTTCGAGCAGTACTTC. It encodes CASSFGQGVFEQYF.

A remark on this clone: The same CDR3 can be traced to other DNA sequences in this sample. The chain has TRBV5-4 and TRBJ2-7; D is uncertain. The CDR3 length is 13 residues. V shed 0 bases and J shed 3 bases, with 7 bases lying between them. In germline, CDR1 is SGHNT, CDR2 YYREEE (reference sequence). CDR3 nucleotides: TGTGCCAGCAGCTTGGGCCTAAACTACGAGCAGTACTTC. Its translation is CASSLGLNYEQYF.

This clone turned up a few times. In the same sample, other DNA sequences code for this CDR3. V gene TRBV30 combines with J gene TRBJ1-5; no reliable D call. Trimming took 0 bases from V and 2 from J, leaving 5 bases between them. The germline gives CDR1 GTSNPN, CDR2 SVGIG (reference sequence). CDR3 length equals 13 residues. This CDR3 is CAWSVRGNQPQHF. CDR3 in DNA: TGTGCCTGGAGTGTAAGGGGCAATCAGCCCCAGCATTTT.

The rearrangement links TRBV27 to TRBJ2-3; D may be TRBD2 (6 bases). Germline CDR1 MNHEY, CDR2 SMNVEV (reference sequence). With 8 bases removed from V and 5 bases from J, the gap between germline ends came to 17 bases. This CDR3 is 14 amino acids long. The chain's CDR3 is CASHRGGTGDTQYF. The CDR3 region has the DNA TGTGCCAGCCACCGTGGCGGGACGGGAGATACGCAGTATTTT.

The chain has TRBV9 and TRBJ2-1; 10 nucleotides match TRBD2. CDR1 and CDR2 (germline): SGDLS, YYNGEE. The junction had 5 bases not matched to a gene; V was cut back by 4 bases and J by 4 bases. CDR3 size: 15 residues. The DNA of the CDR3 is TGTGCCAGCAGCATCGATAGCGGGAGGTACAATGAGCAGTTCTTC. Protein product: CASSIDSGRYNEQFF.